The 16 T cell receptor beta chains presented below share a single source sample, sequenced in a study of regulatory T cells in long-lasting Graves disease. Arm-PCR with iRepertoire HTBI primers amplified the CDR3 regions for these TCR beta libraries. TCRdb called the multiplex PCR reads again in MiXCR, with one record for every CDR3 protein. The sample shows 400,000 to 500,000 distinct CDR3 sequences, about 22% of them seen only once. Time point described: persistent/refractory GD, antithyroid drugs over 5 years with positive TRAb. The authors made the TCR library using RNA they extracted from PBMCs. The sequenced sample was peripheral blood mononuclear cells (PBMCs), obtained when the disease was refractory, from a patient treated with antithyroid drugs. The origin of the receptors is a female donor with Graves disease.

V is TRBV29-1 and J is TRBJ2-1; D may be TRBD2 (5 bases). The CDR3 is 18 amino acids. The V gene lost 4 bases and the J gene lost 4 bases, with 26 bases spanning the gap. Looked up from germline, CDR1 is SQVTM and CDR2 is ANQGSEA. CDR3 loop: CSVADPVGASTQYNEQFF. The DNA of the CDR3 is TGCAGCGTTGCGGACCCTGTGGGAGCGTCGACGCAATACAATGAGCAGTTCTTC.

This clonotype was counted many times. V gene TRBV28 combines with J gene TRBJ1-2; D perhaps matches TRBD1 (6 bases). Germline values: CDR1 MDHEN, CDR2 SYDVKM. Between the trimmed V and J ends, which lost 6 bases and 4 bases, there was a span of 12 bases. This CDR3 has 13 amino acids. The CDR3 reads CASRPQGSYGYTF. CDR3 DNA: TGTGCCAGCAGACCACAGGGCTCCTATGGCTACACCTTC.

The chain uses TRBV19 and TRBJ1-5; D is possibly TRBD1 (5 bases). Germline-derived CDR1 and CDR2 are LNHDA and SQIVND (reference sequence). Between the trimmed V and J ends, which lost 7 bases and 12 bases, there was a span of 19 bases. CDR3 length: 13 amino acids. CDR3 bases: TGTGCCAGTACACCAGGGCTGAATCAGGGCCAGCATTTT. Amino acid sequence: CASTPGLNQGQHF. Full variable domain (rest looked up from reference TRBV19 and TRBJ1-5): DGGITQSPKYLFRKEGQNVTLSCEQNLNHDAMYWYRQDPGQGLRLIYYSQIVNDFQKGDIAEGYSVSREKKESFPLTVTSAQKNPTAFYLCASTPGLNQGQHFGDGTRLSIL.

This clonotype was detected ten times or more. The CDR3 sequence is CASGLVLGGAHEQYF. CDR3 nucleotide sequence: TGTGCTAGTGGTTTGGTACTGGGGGGCGCCCACGAGCAGTACTTC. The chain has TRBV12-5 and TRBJ2-7; D assignment may be TRBD1 or TRBD2 (6 bases each). The CDR3 contains 15 residues. CDR1 is LGHNT and CDR2 is FRNRAP in the germline V gene. The V end lost 0 bases, the J end lost 5 bases, and 14 bases lay between the germline ends. Filled out from reference TRBV12-5 and TRBJ2-7, the complete variable domain reads DARVTQTPRHKVTEMGQEVTMRCQPILGHNTVFWYRQTMMQGLELLAYFRNRAPLDDSGMPKDRFSAEMPDATLATLKIQPSEPRDSAVYFCASGLVLGGAHEQYFGPGTRLTVT.

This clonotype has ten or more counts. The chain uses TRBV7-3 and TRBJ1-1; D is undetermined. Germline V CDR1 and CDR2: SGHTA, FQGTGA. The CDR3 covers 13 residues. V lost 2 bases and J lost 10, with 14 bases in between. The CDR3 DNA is TGTGCCAGCAGCTTAGGAGTCGGACGGGGAGCTTTCTTT. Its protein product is CASSLGVGRGAFF. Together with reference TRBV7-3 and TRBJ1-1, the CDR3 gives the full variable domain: GAGVSQTPSNKVTEKGKYVELRCDPISGHTALYWYRQSLGQGPEFLIYFQGTGAADDSGLPNDRFFAVRPEGSVSTLKIQRTERGDSAVYLCASSLGVGRGAFFGQGTRLTVV.

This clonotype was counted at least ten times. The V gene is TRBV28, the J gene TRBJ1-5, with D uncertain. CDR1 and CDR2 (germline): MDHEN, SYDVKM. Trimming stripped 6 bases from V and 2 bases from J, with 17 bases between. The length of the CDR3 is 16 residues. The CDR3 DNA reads TGTGCCAGCAGGGGCCCTGGAGTGTCTGGCAATCAGCCCCAGCATTTT. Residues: CASRGPGVSGNQPQHF.

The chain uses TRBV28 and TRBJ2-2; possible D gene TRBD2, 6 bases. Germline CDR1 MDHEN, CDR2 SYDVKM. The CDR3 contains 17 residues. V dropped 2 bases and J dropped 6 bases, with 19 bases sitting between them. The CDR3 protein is CASSLAGAGRFAGELFF. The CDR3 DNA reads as TGTGCCAGCAGTTTAGCCGGGGCAGGGAGGTTCGCCGGGGAGCTGTTTTTT.

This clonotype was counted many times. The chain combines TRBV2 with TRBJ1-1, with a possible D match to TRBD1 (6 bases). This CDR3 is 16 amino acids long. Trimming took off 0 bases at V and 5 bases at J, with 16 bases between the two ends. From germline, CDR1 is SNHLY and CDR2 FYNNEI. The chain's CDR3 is CASSEARGGWLTEAFF. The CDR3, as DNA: TGTGCCAGCAGTGAAGCGCGGGGGGGCTGGCTGACTGAAGCTTTCTTT.

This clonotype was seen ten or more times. CDR3 in DNA: TGTGCCAGCAGTCCCGGGACAGGACTGAACACTGAAGCTTTCTTT. Encoded protein: CASSPGTGLNTEAFF. This chain connects TRBV12-3 or TRBV12-4 to TRBJ1-1; 8 nucleotides agree with TRBD1. The V and J ends lost 5 bases and 0 bases, in that order; junction bases with no gene match: 5. This CDR3 has 15 amino acids.

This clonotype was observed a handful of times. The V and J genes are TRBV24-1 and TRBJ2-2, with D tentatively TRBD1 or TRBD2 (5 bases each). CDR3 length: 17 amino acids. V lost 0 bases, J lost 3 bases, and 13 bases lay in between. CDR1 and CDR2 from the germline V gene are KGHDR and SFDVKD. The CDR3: CATSDLQGTGHTGELFF. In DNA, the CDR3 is TGTGCCACCAGTGATTTGCAAGGGACGGGGCACACCGGGGAGCTGTTTTTT.

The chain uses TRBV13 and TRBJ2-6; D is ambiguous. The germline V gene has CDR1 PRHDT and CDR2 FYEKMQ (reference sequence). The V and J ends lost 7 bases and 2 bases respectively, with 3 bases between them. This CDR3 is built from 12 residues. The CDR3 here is CASTTGANVLTF. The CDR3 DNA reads TGTGCCAGCACGACTGGGGCCAACGTCCTGACTTTC.

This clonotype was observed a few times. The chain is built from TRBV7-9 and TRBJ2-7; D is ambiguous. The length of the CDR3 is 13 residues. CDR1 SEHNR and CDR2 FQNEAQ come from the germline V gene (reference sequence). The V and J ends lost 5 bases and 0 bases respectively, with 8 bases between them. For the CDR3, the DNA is TGTGCCAGCAGCCCCCGGTACTCCTACGAGCAGTACTTC. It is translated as CASSPRYSYEQYF. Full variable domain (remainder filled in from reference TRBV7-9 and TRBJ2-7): DTGVSQNPRHKITKRGQNVTFRCDPISEHNRLYWYRQTLGQGPEFLTYFQNEAQLEKSRLLSDRFSAERPKGSFSTLEIQRTEQGDSAMYLCASSPRYSYEQYFGPGTRLTVT.

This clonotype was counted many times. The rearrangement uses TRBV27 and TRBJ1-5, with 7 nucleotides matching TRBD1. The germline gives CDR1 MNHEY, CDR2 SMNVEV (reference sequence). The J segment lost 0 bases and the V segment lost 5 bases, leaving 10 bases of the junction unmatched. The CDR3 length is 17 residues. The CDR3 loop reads CASSPGQPDYSNQPQHF. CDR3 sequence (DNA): TGTGCCAGCAGTCCGGGACAGCCGGACTATAGCAATCAGCCCCAGCATTTT.

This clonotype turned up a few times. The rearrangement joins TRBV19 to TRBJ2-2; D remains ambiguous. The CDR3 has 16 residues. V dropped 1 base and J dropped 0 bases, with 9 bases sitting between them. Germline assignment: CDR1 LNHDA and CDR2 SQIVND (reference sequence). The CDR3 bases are TGTGCCAGTAGTATAGCAGGTCCGGCGAACACCGGGGAGCTGTTTTTT. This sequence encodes CASSIAGPANTGELFF.

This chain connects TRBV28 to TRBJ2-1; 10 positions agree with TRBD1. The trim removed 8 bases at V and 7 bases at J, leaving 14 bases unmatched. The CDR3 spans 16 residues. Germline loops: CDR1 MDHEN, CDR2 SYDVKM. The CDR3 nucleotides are TGTGCCAGCTCGAGGGCGGGGACAGGGGTTGGAAATGAGCAGTTCTTC. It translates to CASSRAGTGVGNEQFF.

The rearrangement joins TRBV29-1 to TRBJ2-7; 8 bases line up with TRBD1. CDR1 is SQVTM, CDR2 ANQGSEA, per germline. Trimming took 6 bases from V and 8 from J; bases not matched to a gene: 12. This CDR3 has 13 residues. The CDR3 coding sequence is TGCAGCGTGAGACAGGGGTCTGCGCCCCAGCAGTACTTC. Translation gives CSVRQGSAPQQYF.